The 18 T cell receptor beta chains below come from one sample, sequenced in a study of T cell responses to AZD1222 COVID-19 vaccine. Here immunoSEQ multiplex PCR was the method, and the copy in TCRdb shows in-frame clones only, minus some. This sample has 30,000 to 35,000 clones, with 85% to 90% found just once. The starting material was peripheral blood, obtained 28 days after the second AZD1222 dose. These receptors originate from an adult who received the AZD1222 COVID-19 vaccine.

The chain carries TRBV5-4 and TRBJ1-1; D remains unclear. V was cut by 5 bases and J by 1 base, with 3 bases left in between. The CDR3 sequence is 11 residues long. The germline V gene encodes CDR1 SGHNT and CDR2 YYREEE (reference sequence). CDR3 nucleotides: TGTGCCAGCAGGGGGAACACTGAAGCTTTCTTT. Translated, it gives CASRGNTEAFF.

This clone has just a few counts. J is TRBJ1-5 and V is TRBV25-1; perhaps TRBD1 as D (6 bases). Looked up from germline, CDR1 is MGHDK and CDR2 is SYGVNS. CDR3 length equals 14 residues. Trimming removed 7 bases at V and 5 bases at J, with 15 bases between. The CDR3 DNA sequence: TGTGCCAGCAAGGGAGAGGGGGTTTATCAGCCCCAGCATTTT. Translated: CASKGEGVYQPQHF.

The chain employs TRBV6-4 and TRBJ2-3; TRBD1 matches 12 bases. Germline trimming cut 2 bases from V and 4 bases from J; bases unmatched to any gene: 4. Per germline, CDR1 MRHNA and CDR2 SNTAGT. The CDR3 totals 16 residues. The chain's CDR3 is CASSDGTGGAADTQYF. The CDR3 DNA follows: TGTGCCAGCAGTGACGGGACAGGGGGCGCGGCAGATACGCAGTATTTT.

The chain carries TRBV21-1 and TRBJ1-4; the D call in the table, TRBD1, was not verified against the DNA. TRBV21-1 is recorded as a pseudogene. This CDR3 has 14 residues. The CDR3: CASSPTVSYEKLFF. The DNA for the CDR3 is TGTGCCAGCAGCCCGACAGTCTCCTATGAAAAACTGTTTTTT.

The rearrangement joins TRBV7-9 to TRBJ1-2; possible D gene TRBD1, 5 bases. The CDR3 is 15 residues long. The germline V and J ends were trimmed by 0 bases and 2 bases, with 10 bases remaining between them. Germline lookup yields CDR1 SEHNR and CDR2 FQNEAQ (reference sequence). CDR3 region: CASSLASAGNYGYTF. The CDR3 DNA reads TGTGCCAGCAGCTTAGCGTCCGCAGGGAACTATGGCTACACCTTC.

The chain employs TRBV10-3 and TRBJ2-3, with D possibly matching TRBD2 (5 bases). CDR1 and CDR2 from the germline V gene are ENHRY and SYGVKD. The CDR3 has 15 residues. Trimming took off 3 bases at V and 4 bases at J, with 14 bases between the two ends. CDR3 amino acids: CAISEPTKAADTQYF. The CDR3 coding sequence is TGTGCCATCAGTGAACCGACTAAAGCGGCAGATACGCAGTATTTT.

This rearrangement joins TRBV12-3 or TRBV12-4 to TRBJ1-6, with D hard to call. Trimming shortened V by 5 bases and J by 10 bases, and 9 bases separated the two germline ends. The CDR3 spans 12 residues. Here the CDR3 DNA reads TGTGCCAGCAGTCCCCCTTTATCACCCCTCCACTTT. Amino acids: CASSPPLSPLHF.

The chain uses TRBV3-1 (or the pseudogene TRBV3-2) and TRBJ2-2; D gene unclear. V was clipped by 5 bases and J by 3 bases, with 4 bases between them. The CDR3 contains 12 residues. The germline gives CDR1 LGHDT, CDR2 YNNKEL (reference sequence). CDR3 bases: TGTGCCAGCAGCGGGGACACCGGGGAGCTGTTTTTT. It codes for CASSGDTGELFF.

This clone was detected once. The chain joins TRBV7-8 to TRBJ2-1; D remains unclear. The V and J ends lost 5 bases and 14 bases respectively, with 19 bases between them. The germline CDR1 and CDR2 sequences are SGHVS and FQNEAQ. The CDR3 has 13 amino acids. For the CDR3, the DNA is TGTGCCAGCAGCGGAGAGTCCGAAAAGTTGGAGTTCTTC. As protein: CASSGESEKLEFF.

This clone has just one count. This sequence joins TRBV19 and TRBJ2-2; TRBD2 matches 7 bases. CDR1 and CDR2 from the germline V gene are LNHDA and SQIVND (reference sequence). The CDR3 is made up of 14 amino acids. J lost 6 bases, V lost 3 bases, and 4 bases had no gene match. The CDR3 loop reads CASSILRGAGELFF. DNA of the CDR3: TGTGCCAGTAGTATTCTTCGGGGGGCCGGGGAGCTGTTTTTT.

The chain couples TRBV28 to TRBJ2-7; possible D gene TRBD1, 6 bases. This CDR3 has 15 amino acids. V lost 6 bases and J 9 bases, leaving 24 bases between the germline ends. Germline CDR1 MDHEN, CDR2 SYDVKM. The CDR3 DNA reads TGTGCCAGCAGCTCCGCCCCAGGACAGCCATCGGGGCAGTACTTC. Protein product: CASSSAPGQPSGQYF.

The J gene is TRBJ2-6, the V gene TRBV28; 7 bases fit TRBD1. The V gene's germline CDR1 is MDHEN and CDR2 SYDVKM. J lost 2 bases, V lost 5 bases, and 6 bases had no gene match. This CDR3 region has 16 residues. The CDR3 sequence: CASSPSQGAGANVLTF. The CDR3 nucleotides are TGTGCCAGCAGTCCATCCCAGGGGGCTGGGGCCAACGTCCTGACTTTC.

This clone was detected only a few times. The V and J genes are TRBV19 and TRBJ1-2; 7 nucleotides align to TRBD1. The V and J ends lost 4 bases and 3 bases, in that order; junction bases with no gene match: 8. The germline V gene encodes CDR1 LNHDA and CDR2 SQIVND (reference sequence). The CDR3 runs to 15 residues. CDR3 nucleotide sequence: TGTGCCAGTAGTACGGACGGGACAGACCACTATGGCTACACCTTC. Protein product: CASSTDGTDHYGYTF.

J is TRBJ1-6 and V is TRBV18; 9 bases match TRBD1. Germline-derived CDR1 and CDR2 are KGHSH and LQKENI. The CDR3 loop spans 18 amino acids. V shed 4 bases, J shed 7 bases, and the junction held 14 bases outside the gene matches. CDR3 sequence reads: CASSLSTPTGGLNSPLHF. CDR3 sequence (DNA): TGTGCCAGCTCACTCTCTACCCCGACAGGGGGGTTAAATTCACCCCTCCACTTT.

The CDR3 is CASSPLDPLKPGQGFTEAFF. The CDR3 nucleotides read TGTGCCAGCTCACCTCTCGATCCTCTAAAGCCGGGACAGGGGTTCACTGAAGCTTTCTTT. This chain uses TRBV18 with TRBJ1-1; 10 bases are shared with TRBD1. Germline CDR1 is KGHSH and CDR2 is LQKENI. The CDR3 loop spans 20 amino acids. V shed 3 bases and J 4 bases; nucleotides not matched to a gene: 20.

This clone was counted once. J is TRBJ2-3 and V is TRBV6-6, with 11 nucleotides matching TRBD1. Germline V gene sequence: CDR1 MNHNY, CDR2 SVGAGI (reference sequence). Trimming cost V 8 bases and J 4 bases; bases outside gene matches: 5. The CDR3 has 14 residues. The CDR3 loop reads CASSGTGGADTQYF. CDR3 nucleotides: TGTGCCAGCTCCGGGACAGGGGGAGCAGATACGCAGTATTTT.

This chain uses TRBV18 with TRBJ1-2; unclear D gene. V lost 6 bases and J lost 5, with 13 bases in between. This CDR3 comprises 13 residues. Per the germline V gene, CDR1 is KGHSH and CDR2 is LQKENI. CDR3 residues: CASSADTMYGYTF. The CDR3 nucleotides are TGTGCCAGCTCGGCTGACACCATGTATGGCTACACCTTC.

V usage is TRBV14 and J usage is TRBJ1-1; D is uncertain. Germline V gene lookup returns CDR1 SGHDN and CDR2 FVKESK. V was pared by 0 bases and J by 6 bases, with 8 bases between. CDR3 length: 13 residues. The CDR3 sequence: CASSQDLGSEAFF. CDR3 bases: TGTGCCAGCAGCCAAGATCTCGGTTCTGAAGCTTTCTTT.